This is a list of T cell receptor beta chains from one sample in a study of beta chain features in type 1 diabetes. Profiled with immunoSEQ multiplex PCR; TCRdb holds only in-frame clones, not every one. Here the sample spans around 340,000 clones, 15% to 20% being singletons. The sequenced sample was naive CD4+ T cells from blood. The receptors come from a woman aged 18-29 years in good health. CDR3s include the opening cysteine and the closing phenylalanine or tryptophan. Fields, in order: V gene, clone size, J gene, D gene, CDR3 protein, CDR3 DNA. The D gene is left open where the match is weak. Clone size is shown for a subset of rows, as once, few, many or a class of expanded clone.

TRBV2	.	TRBJ1-1	.	CASSEGGTEAFF	TGTGCCAGCAGTGAGGGGGGCACTGAAGCTTTCTTT
TRBV25-1	.	TRBJ1-6	.	CASSSQGLGSYNSPLHF	TGTGCCAGCAGTTCCCAGGGCCTCGGCTCCTATAATTCACCCCTCCACTTT
TRBV9	.	TRBJ2-1	TRBD2	CASSVELAAYNEQFF	TGTGCCAGCAGCGTAGAACTAGCGGCTTACAATGAGCAGTTCTTC
TRBV11-3	.	TRBJ2-1	TRBD2	CASSPSSGTRYEQFF	TGTGCCAGCAGCCCGAGCTCCGGGACTAGATATGAGCAGTTCTTC
TRBV19	few	TRBJ2-6	.	CASSRAANVLTF	TGTGCCAGTAGTAGGGCGGCCAACGTCCTGACTTTC
TRBV4-3	.	TRBJ1-5	.	CASSQDRGSQPQHF	TGCGCCAGCAGCCAAGACAGGGGTAGTCAGCCCCAGCATTTT
TRBV30	.	TRBJ2-2	TRBD2	CAWSVGGLVAGELFF	TGTGCCTGGAGTGTGGGGGGACTAGTCGCCGGGGAGCTGTTTTTT
TRBV19	few	TRBJ2-4	.	CASSGRGGPLHF	TGTGCCAGCTCTGGAAGGGGGGGCCCCCTCCACTTC
TRBV4-3	few	TRBJ1-2	.	CASSQDTGVDGYTF	TGCGCCAGCAGCCAAGATACGGGGGTTGATGGCTACACCTTC
TRBV6-5	.	TRBJ1-4	.	CASSYFAGDREKLFF	TGTGCCAGCAGTTACTTCGCAGGGGATAGGGAAAAACTGTTTTTT
TRBV5-1	few	TRBJ2-5	.	CASSHLPGGQETQYF	TGCGCCAGCAGCCACCTTCCCGGAGGACAAGAGACCCAGTACTTC
TRBV7-2	.	TRBJ2-7	.	CASSLGHGSYEQYF	TGTGCCAGCAGCTTAGGCCACGGCTCCTACGAGCAGTACTTC